Listed here are 11 T cell receptor beta chains from one sample, sequenced in a study of cytomegalovirus exposure and HLA in healthy donors. The assay was immunoSEQ multiplex PCR, and TCRdb's table has in-frame clones only and misses some. Of around 300,000 clones listed, 65% to 90% are singletons. The sample taken for sequencing was PBMCs. Every receptor here comes from a woman aged 18-30 years in good health and CMV-seronegative.

The gene calls are TRBV6-5 and TRBJ2-1; 12 positions match TRBD2. The CDR3 extends over 15 amino acids. V lost 5 bases, J lost 6 bases, and 5 bases stayed unmatched. Per germline, CDR1 MNHEY and CDR2 SVGAGI. CDR3 nucleotides: TGTGCCAGCAGTGGCCTAGCGGGGGGGCCCAATGAGCAGTTCTTC. Protein: CASSGLAGGPNEQFF.

The chain combines TRBV29-1 with TRBJ2-7, with D possibly TRBD1 on 5 matching bases. V was clipped by 2 bases and J by 1 base, with 12 bases between them. The CDR3 extends over 14 amino acids. In germline, CDR1 is SQVTM, CDR2 ANQGSEA. The CDR3: CSVESLQGSYEQYF. The CDR3 region has the DNA TGCAGCGTTGAATCGCTTCAGGGTTCCTACGAGCAGTACTTC.

The V and J genes are TRBV10-2 and TRBJ2-7; D gene unclear. CDR1 is WSHSY and CDR2 is SAAADI in the germline V gene. Trimming removed 5 bases from V and 3 bases from J, with 11 bases in between. This CDR3 spans 13 amino acids. CDR3 loop: CASSPNGGYEQYF. In nucleotides, the CDR3 is TGCGCCAGCAGTCCCAACGGTGGCTACGAGCAGTACTTC.

Of note for this clone: Given a much more abundant clone one base away, this may be a read error. The chain has TRBV5-6 and TRBJ2-7; 7 bases agree with TRBD1. Per germline, CDR1 SGHDT and CDR2 YYEEEE. The junction had 0 bases not matched to a gene; V was cut back by 3 bases and J by 3 bases. This CDR3 region has 12 residues. CDR3 nucleotide sequence: TGTGCCAGCAGCTGGGACAGCTACGAGCAGTACTTC. Encoded protein: CASSWDSYEQYF.

CDR3 DNA sequence: TGTGCCAGTAGTAGTTGGCAGGGGGCAGACTATGGCTACACCTTC. Amino acid sequence: CASSSWQGADYGYTF. This chain links TRBV19 with TRBJ1-2; the match to TRBD1 covers 8 bases. Germline CDR1 reads LNHDA; CDR2 reads SQIVND (reference sequence). V gave up 4 bases and J gave up 3 bases; unmatched junction bases: 7. This CDR3 spans 15 amino acids.

This rearrangement joins TRBV7-9 to TRBJ2-1; the D gene is possibly TRBD2 (6 bases). The CDR3 is made up of 12 amino acids. The germline CDR1 and CDR2 sequences are SEHNR and FQNEAQ (reference sequence). V was clipped by 3 bases and J by 8 bases, with 8 bases between them. CDR3: CASSLGTYEQFF. In nucleotides, the CDR3 is TGTGCCAGCAGCTTGGGGACTTATGAGCAGTTCTTC.

The chain is built from TRBV5-1 and TRBJ2-3; 7 bases align to TRBD2. Trimming cost V 5 bases and J 3 bases; bases outside gene matches: 9. The CDR3 consists of 15 residues. Per germline, CDR1 SGHRS and CDR2 YFSETQ. CDR3 sequence: CASSFKAGVTDTQYF. CDR3 nucleotide sequence: TGCGCCAGCAGTTTCAAGGCGGGAGTAACAGATACGCAGTATTTT.

The chain recombines TRBV30 with TRBJ2-5, with D possibly TRBD1 on 6 matching bases. V lost 0 bases and J 4 bases, leaving 12 bases between the germline ends. This CDR3 is 14 amino acids long. Germline CDR1 reads GTSNPN; CDR2 reads SVGIG (reference sequence). CDR3 region: CAWSVLGRGETQYF. In DNA form, the CDR3 reads TGTGCCTGGAGTGTACTCGGCAGGGGAGAGACCCAGTACTTC.

The rearrangement links TRBV27 to TRBJ2-7; 10 nucleotides align to TRBD2. Germline trimming cut 5 bases from V and 2 bases from J; bases unmatched to any gene: 9. From germline, CDR1 is MNHEY and CDR2 SMNVEV (reference sequence). CDR3 length: 16 amino acids. The CDR3 DNA follows: TGTGCCAGCAGTCCCTCTAGCGGGAGTAAAACCTACGAGCAGTACTTC. This gives the protein CASSPSSGSKTYEQYF.

The chain joins TRBV11-3 to TRBJ2-1, with TRBD1 identical over 11 bases. V shed 0 bases, J shed 5 bases, and the junction held 3 bases outside the gene matches. Germline V gives CDR1 SGHNT, CDR2 YENEEA. The CDR3 loop spans 16 amino acids. This CDR3 is CASSLEGQGAHNEQFF. In nucleotides, the CDR3 is TGTGCCAGCAGCTTAGAAGGACAGGGGGCACACAATGAGCAGTTCTTC. Together with reference TRBV11-3 and TRBJ2-1, the CDR3 gives the full variable domain: EAGVVQSPRYKIIEKKQPVAFWCNPISGHNTLYWYLQNLGQGPELLIRYENEEAVDDSQLPKDRFSAERLKGVDSTLKIQPAELGDSAVYLCASSLEGQGAHNEQFFGPGTRLTVL.

This clone was counted a few times. This rearrangement joins TRBV5-4 to TRBJ2-1; TRBD2 agrees at 12 bases. This CDR3 spans 16 amino acids. The J segment lost 8 bases and the V segment lost 10 bases, leaving 16 bases of the junction unmatched. CDR1 and CDR2 from the germline V gene are SGHNT and YYREEE (reference sequence). The chain's CDR3 is CAFKRSSTSGSDEQFF. The DNA of the CDR3 is TGTGCCTTCAAAAGGTCTTCGACTAGCGGGAGCGATGAGCAGTTCTTC.